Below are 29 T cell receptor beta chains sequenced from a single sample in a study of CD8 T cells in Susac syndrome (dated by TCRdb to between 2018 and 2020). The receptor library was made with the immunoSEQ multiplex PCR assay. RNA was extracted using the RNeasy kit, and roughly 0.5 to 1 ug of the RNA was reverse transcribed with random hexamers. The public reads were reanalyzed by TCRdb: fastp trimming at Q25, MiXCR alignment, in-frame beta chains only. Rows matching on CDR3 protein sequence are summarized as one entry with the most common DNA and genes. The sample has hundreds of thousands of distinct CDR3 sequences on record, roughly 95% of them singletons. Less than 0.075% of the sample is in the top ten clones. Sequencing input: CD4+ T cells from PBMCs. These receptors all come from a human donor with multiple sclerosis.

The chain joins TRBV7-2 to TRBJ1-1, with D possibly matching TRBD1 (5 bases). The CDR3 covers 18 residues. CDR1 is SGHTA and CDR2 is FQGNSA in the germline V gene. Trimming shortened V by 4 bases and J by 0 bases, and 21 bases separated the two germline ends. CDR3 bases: TGTGCCAGCAGCTCAAGCCCAGGAGTGGGACGGTTGAACACTGAAGCTTTCTTT. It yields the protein CASSSSPGVGRLNTEAFF.

CDR3: CASSRDRESYGYTF. The CDR3 DNA sequence: TGTGCCAGCAGTAGGGACAGGGAAAGCTATGGCTACACCTTC. J is TRBJ1-2 and V is TRBV6-5, with 9 positions matching TRBD1. The CDR3 length is 14 residues. Trimming took 5 bases from V and 4 from J; bases not matched to a gene: 5. Germline V gene sequence: CDR1 MNHEY, CDR2 SVGAGI.

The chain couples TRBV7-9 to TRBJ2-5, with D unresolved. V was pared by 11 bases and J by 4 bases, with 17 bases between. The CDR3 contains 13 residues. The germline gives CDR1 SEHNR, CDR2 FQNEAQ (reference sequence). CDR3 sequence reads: CAPGVGLGETQYF. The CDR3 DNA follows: TGTGCCCCCGGAGTGGGCCTGGGAGAGACCCAGTACTTC.

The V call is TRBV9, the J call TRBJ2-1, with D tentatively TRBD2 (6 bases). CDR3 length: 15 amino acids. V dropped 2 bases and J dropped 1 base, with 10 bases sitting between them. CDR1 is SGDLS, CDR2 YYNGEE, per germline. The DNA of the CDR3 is TGTGCCAGCAGCGTGGGACTCGATTCCTACAATGAGCAGTTCTTC. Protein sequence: CASSVGLDSYNEQFF.

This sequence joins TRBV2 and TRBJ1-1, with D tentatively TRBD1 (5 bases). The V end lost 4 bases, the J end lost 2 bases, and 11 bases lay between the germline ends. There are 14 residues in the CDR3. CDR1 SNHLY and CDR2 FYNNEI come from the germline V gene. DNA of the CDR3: TGTGCCAGCAGTGTAGCAGGGCCCAACACTGAAGCTTTCTTT. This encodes CASSVAGPNTEAFF.

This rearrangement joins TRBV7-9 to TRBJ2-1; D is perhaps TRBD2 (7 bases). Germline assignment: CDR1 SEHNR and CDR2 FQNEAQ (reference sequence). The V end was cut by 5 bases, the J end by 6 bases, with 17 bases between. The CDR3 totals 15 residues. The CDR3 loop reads CASSTVLGGGNEQFF. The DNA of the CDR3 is TGTGCCAGCAGCACAGTCCTAGGGGGGGGCAATGAGCAGTTCTTC.

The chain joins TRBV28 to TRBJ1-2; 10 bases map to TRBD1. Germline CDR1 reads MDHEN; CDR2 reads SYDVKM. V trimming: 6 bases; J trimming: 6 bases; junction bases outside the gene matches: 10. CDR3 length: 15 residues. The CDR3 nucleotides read TGTGCCAGCAGGGCCCAGACAGGGGGCAATAATGGCTACACCTTC. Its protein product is CASRAQTGGNNGYTF.

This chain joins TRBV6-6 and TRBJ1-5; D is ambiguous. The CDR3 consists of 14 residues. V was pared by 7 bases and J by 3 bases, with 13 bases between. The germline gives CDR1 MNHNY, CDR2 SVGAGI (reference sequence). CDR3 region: CASTPAGPNQPQHF. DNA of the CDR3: TGTGCCAGCACCCCCGCTGGCCCCAATCAGCCCCAGCATTTT.

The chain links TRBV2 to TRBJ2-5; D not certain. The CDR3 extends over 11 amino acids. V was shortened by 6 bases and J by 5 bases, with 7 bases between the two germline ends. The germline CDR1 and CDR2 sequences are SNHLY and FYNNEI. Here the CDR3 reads CASSEHETQYF. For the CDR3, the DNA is TGTGCCAGCAGCGAACATGAGACCCAGTACTTC.

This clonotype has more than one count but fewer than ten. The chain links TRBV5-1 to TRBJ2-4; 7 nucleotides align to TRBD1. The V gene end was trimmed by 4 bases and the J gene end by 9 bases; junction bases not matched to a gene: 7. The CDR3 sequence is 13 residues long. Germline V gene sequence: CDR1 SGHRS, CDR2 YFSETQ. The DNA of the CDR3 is TGCGCCAGCAGCGGGGGACAGTCGGTCATTCAGTACTTC. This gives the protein CASSGGQSVIQYF. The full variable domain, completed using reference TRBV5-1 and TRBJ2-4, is KAGVTQTPRYLIKTRGQQVTLSCSPISGHRSVSWYQQTPGQGLQFLFEYFSETQRNKGNFPGRFSGRQFSNSRSEMNVSTLELGDSALYLCASSGGQSVIQYFGAGTRLSVL.

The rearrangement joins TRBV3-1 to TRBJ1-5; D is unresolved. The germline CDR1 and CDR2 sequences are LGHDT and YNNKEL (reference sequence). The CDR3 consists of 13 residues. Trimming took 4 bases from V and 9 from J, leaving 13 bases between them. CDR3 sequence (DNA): TGTGCCAGCAGCCCGTCGGCCAGCCCGCCCCAGCATTTT. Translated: CASSPSASPPQHF. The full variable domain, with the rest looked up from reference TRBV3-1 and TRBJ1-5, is DTAVSQTPKYLVTQMGNDKSIKCEQNLGHDTMYWYKQDSKKFLKIMFSYNNKELIINETVPNRFSPKSPDKAHLNLHINSLELGDSAVYFCASSPSASPPQHFGDGTRLSIL.

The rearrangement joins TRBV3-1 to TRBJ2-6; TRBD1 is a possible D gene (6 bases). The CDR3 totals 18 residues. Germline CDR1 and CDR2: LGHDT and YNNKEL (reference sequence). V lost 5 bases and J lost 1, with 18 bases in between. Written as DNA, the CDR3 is TGTGCCAGCAGCGAAAGAGGGACAACGGGATCTGGGGCCAACGTCCTGACTTTC. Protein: CASSERGTTGSGANVLTF.

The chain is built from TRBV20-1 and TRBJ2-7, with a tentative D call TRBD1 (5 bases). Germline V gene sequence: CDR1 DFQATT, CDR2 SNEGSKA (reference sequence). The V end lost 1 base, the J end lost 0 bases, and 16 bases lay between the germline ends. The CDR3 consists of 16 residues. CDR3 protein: CSARVQEGSGSYEQYF. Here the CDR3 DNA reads TGCAGTGCTAGAGTACAGGAAGGGTCCGGCTCCTACGAGCAGTACTTC.

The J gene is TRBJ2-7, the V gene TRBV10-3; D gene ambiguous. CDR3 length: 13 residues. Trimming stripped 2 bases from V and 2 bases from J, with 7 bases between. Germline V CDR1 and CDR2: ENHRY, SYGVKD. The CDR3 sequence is CAISEGGPYEQYF. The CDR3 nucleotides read TGTGCCATCAGTGAGGGCGGACCCTACGAGCAGTACTTC.

The CDR3 loop is CATSGRWAANTEAFF. CDR3 DNA sequence: TGTGCCACCAGCGGTCGATGGGCCGCGAACACTGAAGCTTTCTTT. The chain carries TRBV15 and TRBJ1-1; no clear D. CDR1 LNHNV and CDR2 YYDKDF come from the germline V gene (reference sequence). CDR3 length equals 15 residues. V was trimmed by 5 bases and J by 1 base, leaving 14 bases between them.

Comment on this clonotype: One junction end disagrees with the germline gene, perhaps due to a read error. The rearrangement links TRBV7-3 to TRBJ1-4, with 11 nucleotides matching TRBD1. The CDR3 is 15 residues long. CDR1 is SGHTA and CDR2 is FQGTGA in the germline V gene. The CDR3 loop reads CAGSPDRGLHEKLFF. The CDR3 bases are TGTGCCGGCAGCCCGGACAGGGGGCTTCATGAAAAACTGTTTTTT.

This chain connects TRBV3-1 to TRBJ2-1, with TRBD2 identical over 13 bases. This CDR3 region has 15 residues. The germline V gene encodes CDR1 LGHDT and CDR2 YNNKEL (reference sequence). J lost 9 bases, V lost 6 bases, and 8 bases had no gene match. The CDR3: CASRHGLAGVGEQFF. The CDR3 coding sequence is TGTGCCAGCAGACACGGACTAGCGGGAGTTGGTGAGCAGTTCTTC.

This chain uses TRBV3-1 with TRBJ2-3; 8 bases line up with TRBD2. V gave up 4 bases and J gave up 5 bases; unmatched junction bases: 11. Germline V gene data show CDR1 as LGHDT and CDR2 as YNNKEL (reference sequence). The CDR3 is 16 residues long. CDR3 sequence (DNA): TGTGCCAGCAGCCCCACGGACCTCGGGGGGGGAGATACGCAGTATTTT. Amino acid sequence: CASSPTDLGGGDTQYF.

For the CDR3, the DNA is TGTGCCAGCAGCCCAGGAACTCAACGCTCGTTCGATGAAAAACTGTTTTTT. Translating gives CASSPGTQRSFDEKLFF. The rearrangement uses TRBV7-9 and TRBJ1-4; D gene uncertain. V gave up 5 bases and J gave up 6 bases, with 22 bases separating them. In germline, CDR1 is SEHNR, CDR2 FQNEAQ (reference sequence). The CDR3 has 17 amino acids.

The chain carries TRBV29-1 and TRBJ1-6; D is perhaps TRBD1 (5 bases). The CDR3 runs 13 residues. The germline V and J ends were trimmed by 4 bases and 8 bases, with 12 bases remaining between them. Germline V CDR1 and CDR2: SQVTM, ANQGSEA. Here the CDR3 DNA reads TGCAGCGTTGCCCACAGGAGGGATTCACCCCTCCACTTT. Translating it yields CSVAHRRDSPLHF.

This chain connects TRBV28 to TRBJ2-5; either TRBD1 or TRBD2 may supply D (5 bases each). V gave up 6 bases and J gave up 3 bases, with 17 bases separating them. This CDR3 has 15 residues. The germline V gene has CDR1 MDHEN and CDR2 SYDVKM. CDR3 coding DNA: TGTGCCAGCAGCGAAGCAGGGACCGGGGAAGAGACCCAGTACTTC. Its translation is CASSEAGTGEETQYF.

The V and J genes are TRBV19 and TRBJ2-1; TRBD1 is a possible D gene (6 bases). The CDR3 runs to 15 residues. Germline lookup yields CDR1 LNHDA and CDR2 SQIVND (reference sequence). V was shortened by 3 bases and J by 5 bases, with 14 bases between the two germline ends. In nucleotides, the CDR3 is TGTGCCAGTAGTATGTTGGACAGCCCAAACAATGAGCAGTTCTTC. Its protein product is CASSMLDSPNNEQFF.

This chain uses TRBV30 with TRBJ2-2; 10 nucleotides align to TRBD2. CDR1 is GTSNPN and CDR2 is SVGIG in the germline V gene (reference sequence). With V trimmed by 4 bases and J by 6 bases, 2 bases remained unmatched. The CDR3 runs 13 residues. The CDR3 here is CAWTSGSPGELFF. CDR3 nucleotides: TGTGCCTGGACTAGCGGGAGTCCCGGGGAGCTGTTTTTT.

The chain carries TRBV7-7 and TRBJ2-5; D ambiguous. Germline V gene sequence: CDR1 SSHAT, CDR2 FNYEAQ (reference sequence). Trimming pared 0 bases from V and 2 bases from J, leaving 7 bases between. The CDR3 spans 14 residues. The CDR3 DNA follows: TGTGCCAGCAGCTTAGCACTGAGACAAGAGACCCAGTACTTC. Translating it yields CASSLALRQETQYF.

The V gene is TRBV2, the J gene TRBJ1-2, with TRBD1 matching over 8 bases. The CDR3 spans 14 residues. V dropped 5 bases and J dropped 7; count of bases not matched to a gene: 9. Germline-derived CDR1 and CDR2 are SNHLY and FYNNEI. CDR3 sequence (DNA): TGTGCCAGCAGTTCGACAGGGGCTGTGGGTGGCTACACCTTC. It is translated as CASSSTGAVGGYTF.

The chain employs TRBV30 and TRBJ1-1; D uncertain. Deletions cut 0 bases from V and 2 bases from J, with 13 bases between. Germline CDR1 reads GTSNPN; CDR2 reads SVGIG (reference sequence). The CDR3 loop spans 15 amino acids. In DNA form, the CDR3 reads TGTGCCTGGAGTGTAGGTGTCTCCCGAAACACTGAAGCTTTCTTT. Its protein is CAWSVGVSRNTEAFF.

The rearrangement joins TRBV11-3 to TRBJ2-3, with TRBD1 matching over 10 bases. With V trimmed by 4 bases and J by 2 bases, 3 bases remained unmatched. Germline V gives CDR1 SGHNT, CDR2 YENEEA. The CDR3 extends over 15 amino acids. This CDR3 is CASSSGTGATDTQYF. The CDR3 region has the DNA TGTGCCAGCAGCTCCGGGACAGGGGCCACAGATACGCAGTATTTT.

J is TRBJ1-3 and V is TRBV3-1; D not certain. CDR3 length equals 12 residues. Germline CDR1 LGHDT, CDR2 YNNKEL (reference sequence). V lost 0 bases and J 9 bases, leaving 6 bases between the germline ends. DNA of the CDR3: TGTGCCAGCAGCCAAGATCTTAGCACCATATATTTT. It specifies CASSQDLSTIYF.

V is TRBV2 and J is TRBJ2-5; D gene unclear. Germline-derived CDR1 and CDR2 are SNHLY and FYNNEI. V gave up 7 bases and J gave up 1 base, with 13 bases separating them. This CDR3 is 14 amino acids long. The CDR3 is CASKVDPGQETQYF. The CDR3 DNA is TGTGCCAGCAAGGTGGACCCCGGCCAAGAGACCCAGTACTTC.